This TCR beta chain was identified during a study of CD8 T cells in ankylosing spondylitis. This clonotype has a handful of counts. MiXCR, run by TCRdb on the 5' RACE reads, gives a single entry per CDR3 protein. Of 150,000 to 200,000 distinct CDR3 sequences in the sample, 10% to 15% were seen once. Specimen: blood, either unsorted or a sorted T cell fraction (not recorded which). The sequence came from a female donor with ankylosing spondylitis or in good health (not recorded which).

CDR3 in amino acids: CASSRVVGYNEQFF. The CDR3 nucleotides are TGTGCCAGCTCCCGTGTGGTCGGCTACAATGAGCAGTTCTTC. The V gene is TRBV12-3 or TRBV12-4, the J gene TRBJ2-1; D gene uncertain. Deletions cut 8 bases from V and 3 bases from J, with 14 bases between. The CDR3 totals 14 residues.